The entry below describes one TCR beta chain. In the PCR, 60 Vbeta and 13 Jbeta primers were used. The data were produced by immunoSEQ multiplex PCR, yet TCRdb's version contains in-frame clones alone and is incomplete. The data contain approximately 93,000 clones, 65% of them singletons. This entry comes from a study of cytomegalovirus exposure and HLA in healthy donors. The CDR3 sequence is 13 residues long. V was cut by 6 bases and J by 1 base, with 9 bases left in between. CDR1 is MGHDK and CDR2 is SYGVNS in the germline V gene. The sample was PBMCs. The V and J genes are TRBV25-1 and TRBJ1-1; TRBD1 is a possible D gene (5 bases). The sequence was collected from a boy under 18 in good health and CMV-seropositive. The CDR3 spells CASRGPWNTEAFF. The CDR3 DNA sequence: TGTGCCAGCAGGGGGCCTTGGAACACTGAAGCTTTCTTT.